This T cell receptor (beta chain) comes out of a study of blood T cells in healthy people across ages. Whole-study findings and limits: Higher diversity, along with more naive CD4+ cells, distinguished long-lived donors from aged donors.

A second PCR of 7 to 11 cycles used a sample-barcoded 5' primer and a J-beta primer mix. Each cDNA molecule carried a tag from a template-switch adaptor that contained 12 random nucleotides. TCRdb re-derived calls from the 5' RACE reads in MiXCR, one entry per CDR3 protein. There are approximately 900,000 distinct CDR3 sequences in the sample; about 44% occur only once, and roughly 13% lies in the top ten. To note about this clonotype: Its antigen is not known.

Healthy Caucasian individuals from Russia aged about 6 to 90 were enrolled as donors. The CDR3 has 16 residues. The junction had 10 bases not matched to a gene; V was cut back by 6 bases and J by 4 bases. Germline CDR1 and CDR2: MNHEY and SVGEGT. The receptor comes from a man aged 25-45 years in good health. The specimen was blood. The J gene is TRBJ2-5, the V gene TRBV6-2 or TRBV6-3, with 11 positions matching TRBD1. CDR3: CASRTGTGGFRETQYF. CDR3 bases: TGTGCCAGCAGGACCGGGACAGGGGGTTTTAGAGAGACCCAGTACTTC.